These T cell receptor beta chains were read from a single sample in a study of cytomegalovirus exposure and HLA in healthy donors. This table comes from immunoSEQ multiplex PCR, and its TCRdb copy is limited to in-frame clones, with some not included. The sample has fewer than 130,000 clones, approximately 80% seen once. The sequenced material came from PBMCs. Receptor source: a female donor in good health and CMV-seropositive. The CDR3 runs from the conserved cysteine through the conserved F or W. D genes are given only for firm matches. Clone size is given for some rows only: seen once, a few or many times, or a class if the clone is expanded.

j_call clone_size d_call v_call cdr3_nt cdr3_aa
TRBJ2-7 few TRBD2 TRBV30 TGTGCCTGGAATAGCGGGACCTCCTACGAGCAGTACTTC CAWNSGTSYEQYF
TRBJ2-7 - - TRBV5-1 TGCGCCAGCAGCTTGGGACAGACCCTATACGAGCAGTACTTC CASSLGQTLYEQYF
TRBJ1-5 - TRBD1 TRBV2 TGTGCCAGCAATCGACAGGGGAATCAGCCCCAGCATTTT CASNRQGNQPQHF
TRBJ1-5 once - TRBV21-1 TGTGCCAGCAGCCATTCGTCCGGTTACAATCAGCCCCAGCATTTT CASSHSSGYNQPQHF
TRBJ1-5 - - TRBV4-2 TGTGCCAGCAGCCAAGATATCGCTAGGAGGGGCAATCAGCCCCAGCATTTT CASSQDIARRGNQPQHF
TRBJ2-2 - TRBD2 TRBV28 TGTGCCAGCAGTCCCCCCGCCGGGACTAGCGGGACGAACACCGGGGAGCTGTTTTTT CASSPPAGTSGTNTGELFF
TRBJ1-4 - - TRBV5-5 TGTGCCAGCTCGACAGGAGGTAATGAAAAACTGTTTTTT CASSTGGNEKLFF
TRBJ1-2 once TRBD1 TRBV4-1 TGCGCCAGCAGCCAAGGACAGGGACCCGACTATGGCTACACCTTC CASSQGQGPDYGYTF
TRBJ2-5 - - TRBV23-1 TGCGCCAGCAGTCAAAGGGGCCATGGATGCGTCGAGACCCAGTACTTC CASSQRGHGCVETQYF
TRBJ2-5 - TRBD2 TRBV5-1 TGCGCCAGCAGCTCCCGCCCTATGACTAGCGGGGGGGAAGAGACCCAGTACTTC CASSSRPMTSGGEETQYF
TRBJ2-2 - - TRBV5-1 TGCGCCAGCAGCGCGACAGTACCCGGGGAGCTGTTTTTT CASSATVPGELFF
TRBJ2-6 - TRBD1 TRBV7-3 TGTGCCAGCAGCTTGGGACAGGGGTTAGGAGGGGCCAACGTCCTGACTTTC CASSLGQGLGGANVLTF
TRBJ2-3 - - TRBV7-3 TGTGCCAGCAGCTTAAGGGCGGGGAGCACAGATACGCAGTATTTT CASSLRAGSTDTQYF
TRBJ2-1 - TRBD2 TRBV5-1 TGCGCCAGCAGCTTGTGGGGGACTAGCGGAATATATGAGCAGTTCTTC CASSLWGTSGIYEQFF
TRBJ1-1 few - TRBV6-6 TGTGCCAGCAGATGGGACACGGAGAACACTGAAGCTTTCTTT CASRWDTENTEAFF
TRBJ2-3 - - TRBV18 TGTGCCAGCTCACTCACTAGCACAGATACGCAGTATTTT CASSLTSTDTQYF
TRBJ2-3 - TRBD1 TRBV11-2 TGTGCCGGCCGACAGGGGGCGACAGATACGCAGTATTTT CAGRQGATDTQYF
TRBJ1-5 - - TRBV7-2 TGTGCCAGCAGCTTAGTGTCAGGGCGCGATCAGCCCCAGCATTTT CASSLVSGRDQPQHF
TRBJ2-1 - TRBD2 TRBV7-7 TGTGCTAGCAGCTTAGAACCGACTAGCTCGAATGAGCAGTTCTTC CASSLEPTSSNEQFF
TRBJ1-2 - - TRBV11-2 TGTGCCAGCAGCTTAGGTGGGAGCTATGGCTACACCTTC CASSLGGSYGYTF
TRBJ1-6 - - TRBV5-1 TGCGCCAGCAGCCGGATGATAGGGGCTGGGCGTTCACCCCTCCACTTT CASSRMIGAGRSPLHF
TRBJ2-3 - TRBD1 TRBV10-1 TGCGCCAGCAGCAAGGGGGTCATCAGGGGACAGGCAGATACGCAGTATTTT CASSKGVIRGQADTQYF
TRBJ1-5 - - TRBV5-5 TGTGCCAGCAGCTTGGAGGGGGACAATCAGCCCCAGCATTTT CASSLEGDNQPQHF
TRBJ1-5 once - TRBV6-1 TGTGCCAGCAGTGAAGGGGGTCTAGGGCAGGGGTTAGCTCAGCCCCAGCATTTT CASSEGGLGQGLAQPQHF
TRBJ2-1 - - TRBV10-3 TGTGCCATCAGCAATGGACAGTCCGGACCCAATGAGCAGTTCTTC CAISNGQSGPNEQFF
TRBJ1-1 few TRBD1 TRBV5-4 TGTGCCAGCAGCAACTCAGGACAGGGACGCACTGAAGCTTTCTTT CASSNSGQGRTEAFF
TRBJ1-1 - TRBD1 TRBV6-5 TGTGCCAGCAGTCCTTTCGACAGGGGGAACACTGAAGCTTTCTTT CASSPFDRGNTEAFF
TRBJ2-1 - TRBD1 TRBV5-1 TGCGCCAGCAGCTTACAGGGGGCGCCGGATGAGCAGTTCTTC CASSLQGAPDEQFF
TRBJ2-7 few - TRBV6-1 TGTGCCAGCAGTGAAAACCTCCTAGCTTCCTCCTACGAGCAGTACTTC CASSENLLASSYEQYF
TRBJ2-3 - TRBD2 TRBV29-1 TGCAGCGTTGGGTCGCGGGAGGGTAGGGATACGCAGTATTTT CSVGSREGRDTQYF
TRBJ1-3 - - TRBV9 TGTGCCAGCAGCCCAACCGGATGGGAGCCGGGGTCTAACACCATATATTTT CASSPTGWEPGSNTIYF
TRBJ2-7 - - TRBV27 TGTGCCAGCAGTTTTTCCCGGAGCTACGAGCAGTACTTC CASSFSRSYEQYF
TRBJ1-2 few - TRBV7-2 TGTGCCAGCAGCCCAAGACAGGCTAACTATGGCTACACCTTC CASSPRQANYGYTF
TRBJ2-5 - - TRBV28 TGTGCCAGCAGTTTATTTAGGGAGCTTGAGACCCAGTACTTC CASSLFRELETQYF
TRBJ2-7 - TRBD1 TRBV30 TGTGCCTGGAGTAAGGACAGGATCACCTACGAGCAGTACTTC CAWSKDRITYEQYF
TRBJ2-7 once - TRBV7-3 TGTGCCAGCAGCTTCTCTCAGGTGCAGTACTTC CASSFSQVQYF
TRBJ1-6 - TRBD1 TRBV27 TGTGCCAGCAGGGGGACAGGGAGTGATAATTCACCCCTCCACTTT CASRGTGSDNSPLHF
TRBJ2-7 - TRBD2 TRBV18 TGTGCCAGCTCACCCGGGACTAGCGGGAGTCATCGCGAGCAGTACTTC CASSPGTSGSHREQYF
TRBJ2-3 once TRBD1 TRBV27 TGTGCCAGCAGTTTCCAGGGGGCAACCGATACGCAGTATTTT CASSFQGATDTQYF
TRBJ1-1 - - TRBV11-2 TGTGCCAGCAGCCAGAACGCCGGGGGGCCTGAAGCTTTCTTT CASSQNAGGPEAFF
TRBJ2-5 - - TRBV19 TGTGCCAGTAGTAAAGGACTGAGTCAAGAGACCCAGTACTTC CASSKGLSQETQYF
TRBJ2-3 once TRBD2 TRBV7-6 TGTGCCAGCAGCCCGGGACTAGCGGGACGCACAGATACGCAGTATTTT CASSPGLAGRTDTQYF
TRBJ2-7 - TRBD1 TRBV6-6 TGTGCCAGCAGTCGTGCAGGGGGCTCCTACGAGCAGTACTTC CASSRAGGSYEQYF
TRBJ2-7 - - TRBV15 TGTGCCACCGGCTGGGGGCACGAGCAGTACTTC CATGWGHEQYF
TRBJ1-1 - TRBD1 TRBV7-2 TGTGCCAGCAGCTTGAGGACAGGGGAAGCTTTCTTT CASSLRTGEAFF
TRBJ1-5 once TRBD1 TRBV5-4 TGTGCCAGCAGCCTGGGACAGGGACGGGATCAGCCCCAGCATTTT CASSLGQGRDQPQHF
TRBJ2-5 - - TRBV7-3 TGTGCCAGCAGCCCAAGAGGCGGGCCGCAAGAGACCCAGTACTTC CASSPRGGPQETQYF
TRBJ1-1 - - TRBV30 TGTGCCTGGAGCCAAGAGGGGAGGGGCATAAAGAACACTGAAGCTTTCTTT CAWSQEGRGIKNTEAFF